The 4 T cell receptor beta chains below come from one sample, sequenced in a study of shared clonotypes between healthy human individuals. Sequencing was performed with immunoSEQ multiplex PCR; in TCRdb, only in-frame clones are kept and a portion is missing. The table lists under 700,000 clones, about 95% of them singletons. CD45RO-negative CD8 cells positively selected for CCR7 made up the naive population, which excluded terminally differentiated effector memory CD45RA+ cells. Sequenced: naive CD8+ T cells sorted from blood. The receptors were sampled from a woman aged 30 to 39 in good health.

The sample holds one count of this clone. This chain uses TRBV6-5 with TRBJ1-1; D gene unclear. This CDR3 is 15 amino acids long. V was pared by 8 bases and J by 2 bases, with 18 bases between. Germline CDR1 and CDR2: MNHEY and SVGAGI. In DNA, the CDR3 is TGTGCCAGCGCCTCGGATAGCTTGAAAAACACTGAAGCTTTCTTT. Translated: CASASDSLKNTEAFF.

The CDR3: CASSPRLGYEQYF. The CDR3 DNA sequence: TGTGCCAGCAGCCCCAGACTAGGGTACGAGCAGTACTTC. The rearrangement uses TRBV7-3 and TRBJ2-7; possibly TRBD2 for D (6 bases). This CDR3 is built from 13 residues. V was trimmed by 5 bases and J by 4 bases, leaving 12 bases between them. Germline V CDR1 and CDR2: SGHTA, FQGTGA.

The CDR3 nucleotides read TGTGCCAGCAGTCCAAGGACACCTAACTACGAGCAGTACTTC. Its translation: CASSPRTPNYEQYF. This chain joins TRBV28 and TRBJ2-7, with D possibly TRBD1 on 5 matching bases. The CDR3 spans 14 residues. Per the germline V gene, CDR1 is MDHEN and CDR2 is SYDVKM. The V gene lost 5 bases and the J gene lost 3 bases, with 14 bases spanning the gap.

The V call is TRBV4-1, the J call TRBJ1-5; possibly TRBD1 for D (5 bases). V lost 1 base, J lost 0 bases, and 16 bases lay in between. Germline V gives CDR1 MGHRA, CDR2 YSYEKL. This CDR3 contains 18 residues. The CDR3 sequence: CASSQALDTPYSNQPQHF. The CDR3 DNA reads TGCGCCAGCAGCCAAGCACTGGACACACCTTATAGCAATCAGCCCCAGCATTTT.